This T cell receptor (beta chain) was sequenced in a study of early stage breast cancer tumors. Study-wide points: Unsorted bulk genomic DNA sequencing lacked pairing and functional marker data. Tumors had approximately 2.7-fold higher T cell density than normal breast.

V dropped 5 bases and J dropped 3; count of bases not matched to a gene: 5. The CDR3 consists of 14 residues. CDR1 is MNHEY, CDR2 SMNVEV, per germline (reference sequence). The method was immunoSEQ multiplex PCR; TCRdb's version includes in-frame clones alone and lacks a portion of them. The repertoire has 8,500 to 10,000 clones, 71% of them found once; the top ten carry roughly a sixth. Remarks on this clone: Its antigen remains unknown.

The V and J genes are TRBV27 and TRBJ2-7; 9 bases fit TRBD1. Material for sequencing was normal breast tissue next to the tumor. The receptor's source is a person between 55 and 69 years old with breast cancer. CDR3 residues: CASSPRQGGYEQYF. CDR3 DNA: TGTGCCAGCAGTCCTCGACAGGGGGGCTACGAGCAGTACTTC.